This T cell receptor (beta chain) was sequenced during a study of CD8 T cells in Susac syndrome. The CDR3 is 12 amino acids. Deletions cut 5 bases from V and 5 bases from J, with 12 bases between. Germline CDR1 and CDR2: DFQATT and SNEGSKA (reference sequence). Roughly 0.45 to 1 ug RNA was reverse transcribed with random hexamers. immunoSEQ multiplex PCR amplified TCR beta CDR3 across 54 Vbeta, 13 Jbeta. One entry per CDR3 protein, called by TCRdb with MiXCR from the immunoSEQ multiplex PCR reads. The top ten hold approximately 0.08% of the sample, which has roughly 200,000 distinct CDR3 sequences, 95% seen once.

This sequence was found in a human donor with multiple sclerosis. Material: CD4+ T cells from PBMCs. The V and J genes are TRBV20-1 and TRBJ2-5; D is perhaps TRBD1 (6 bases). CDR3 sequence: CSAQGTGETQYF. CDR3 nucleotides: TGCAGTGCTCAGGGGACGGGCGAGACCCAGTACTTC.